This T cell receptor beta chain was captured by sequencing in a study of cytomegalovirus exposure and HLA in healthy donors. Overall study findings and caveats: Clonal expansion was found to be greater in HLA-associated TCR beta chains than in equally common others in a later analysis. It was reportedly the case that the classifier diagnosed cytomegalovirus status with high specificity and sensitivity. Analysis performed later found more than 15,000 TCR beta sequences associated with HLA alleles at 0.05 false discovery rate. Productive rates of about 87% or about 30% were seen for most TCR beta V segments in an earlier analysis.

With 60 Vbeta and 13 Jbeta primers, the PCR was carried out. The data were produced by immunoSEQ multiplex PCR, yet TCRdb's version contains in-frame clones alone and is incomplete. The sample shows 200,000 to 250,000 clones, about 83% of them seen only once. The junction had 5 bases not matched to a gene; V was cut back by 0 bases and J by 2 bases. The CDR3 is made up of 18 amino acids. CDR1 is SGHRS and CDR2 is YFSETQ in the germline V gene. Note on this clone: Its antigen is not identified.

This chain uses TRBV5-1 with TRBJ2-3; 14 positions agree with TRBD2. The origin of this receptor is a man aged 35-49 years in good health and CMV-seronegative. Sequenced: PBMCs. CDR3 sequence reads: CASSLGLAGGPNTDTQYF. The CDR3 DNA reads TGCGCCAGCAGCTTGGGACTAGCGGGAGGGCCAAACACAGATACGCAGTATTTT.